This T cell receptor (beta chain) was profiled in a study of OX40 agonist ivuxolimab in advanced cancers. Study summary: The dose-escalation group included hepatocellular carcinoma, melanoma, renal cell carcinoma and head and neck cancer. Those enrolled were 80% to 85% male, with a mean age of around 57 years and ages from roughly 23 to 80.

Study outcomes and limitations: Both blood CD4+ and CD8+ T cells showed clonal growth by week 6 at 0.1 to 3.0 mg/kg.

The CDR3 loop spans 14 amino acids. CDR1 is SGHNT and CDR2 is YENEEA in the germline V gene. V shed 5 bases and J shed 2 bases, with 11 bases lying between them. Assay used: immunoSEQ multiplex PCR; TCRdb lists only in-frame clones, some missing. The table lists approximately 74,000 clones, about 90% of them singletons. Concerning this clone: Its antigen is currently unknown.

The clonotype comes from an adult with an advanced solid tumor such as melanoma, head and neck, liver or kidney cancer. V usage is TRBV11-3 and J usage is TRBJ2-3; D tentatively reads TRBD1 or TRBD2 (5 bases each). The sample here was CD4+ or CD8+ T cells sorted from blood, taken in a trial of the OX40 agonist ivuxolimab. The CDR3 loop is CASSLGETTDTQYF. CDR3 sequence (DNA): TGTGCCAGCAGCCTAGGGGAGACCACAGATACGCAGTATTTT.